These T cell receptor beta chains were read from a single sample in a study of blood T cells in healthy people across ages. From the 5' RACE reads, TCRdb called clonotypes with MiXCR, one entry per CDR3 protein. The profile covers more than 600,000 distinct CDR3 sequences, with just under 25% appearing a single time and 9.4% taken by the ten largest. The sample was also reused in another study, on T cells of mothers and their children.

Sequences were obtained from blood. All receptors come from a boy aged 10-17 years in good health. CDR3s include the opening cysteine and the closing phenylalanine or tryptophan. D genes are given only for firm matches. Some rows mark clone size as missing; the rest say once, few, many or name a class of expanded clone.

TGTGCCAGCAGCCCGGGACTAGCGGCTACCGGGGAGCTGTTTTTT	CASSPGLAATGELFF	TRBJ2-2	TRBV7-3	NA	TRBD2
TGCAGCGTTGGGGACAGGGCTGCCTACAATGAGCAGTCCTTC	CSVGDRAAYNEQSF	TRBJ2-5	TRBV29-1	NA	TRBD1
TGTGCCAGCAGCTTATCGTATGACAGCTCCTACAATGAGCAGTTCTTC	CASSLSYDSSYNEQFF	TRBJ2-1	TRBV7-3	few	NA
TGCAGCGGGGACATTTACAATGAGCAGTTCTTC	CSGDIYNEQFF	TRBJ2-1	TRBV29-1	NA	NA
TGTGCCAGCAGCGCCAGGAGGGGGAACACTGAAGCTTTCTTT	CASSARRGNTEAFF	TRBJ1-1	TRBV7-2	few	NA
TGCAGCGTCGAAAGTAGGGAGAATGAAAAACTGTTTTTT	CSVESRENEKLFF	TRBJ1-4	TRBV29-1	few	NA
TGTGCCAGCAGCCAAGATCTGGAAAACAATGAGCAGTTCTTC	CASSQDLENNEQFF	TRBJ2-1	TRBV3-1	NA	NA
TGCGCCAGCAGCCAACTGTTCGGGCAGGCCAATTCACCCCTCCACTTT	CASSQLFGQANSPLHF	TRBJ1-6	TRBV4-1	few	NA
TGCGCCAGCAGCGGGGAGGGATCGAGCTATGGCTACACCTTC	CASSGEGSSYGYTF	TRBJ1-2	TRBV5-1	NA	NA
TGTGCCAGCAGCCCTATGGGGACATACCACTCTGGGGCCAACGTCCTGACTTTC	CASSPMGTYHSGANVLTF	TRBJ2-6	TRBV7-2	NA	NA
TGTGCCACCAGTGAGGGACAGCGGGTCCGCTCCTACAATGAGCAGTTCTTC	CATSEGQRVRSYNEQFF	TRBJ2-1	TRBV24-1	NA	NA
TGTGCCAGCAGCCAAACCCCGGGGTTTAGCGGGGGAGCTTACAATGAGCAGTTCTTC	CASSQTPGFSGGAYNEQFF	TRBJ2-1	TRBV3-1	few	TRBD2
TGTGCCAGCAAGGGCTCCATCCAAGAGACCCAGTACTTC	CASKGSIQETQYF	TRBJ2-5	TRBV6-2/TRBV6-3	NA	NA
TGTGCCAGCAGCCAAATGACAGGGGGCGAGGACGAGCAGTACTTC	CASSQMTGGEDEQYF	TRBJ2-7	TRBV7-9	NA	TRBD1
TGTGCCAGCAGTACCACCAGGGACGAGCAGTACTTC	CASSTTRDEQYF	TRBJ2-7	TRBV28	few	NA
TGTGCCAGCAGCCCGCTGGGGGGGTTGAGTGCAGATACGCAGTATTTT	CASSPLGGLSADTQYF	TRBJ2-3	TRBV11-2	NA	TRBD2
TGCAGCGTTGAAGCCCCACTAAACAATGAGCAGTTCTTC	CSVEAPLNNEQFF	TRBJ2-1	TRBV29-1	few	NA
TGTGCCAGCAGTCGGGTCAGCTCTGGGGCCAACGTCCTGACTTTC	CASSRVSSGANVLTF	TRBJ2-6	TRBV28	few	NA
TGTGCCAGCAGCTTGGTTTTCGCGCCCCGAGCGTTCTTC	CASSLVFAPRAFF	TRBJ2-1	TRBV5-6	NA	NA
TGTGCCAGCAGACTGCTAGCGGGAGGGCCCGAGACCCAGTACTTC	CASRLLAGGPETQYF	TRBJ2-5	TRBV6-5	NA	TRBD2
TGTGCCAGCAGGTCCAGTTGGGAGACCCAGTACTTC	CASRSSWETQYF	TRBJ2-5	TRBV12-3/TRBV12-4	few	NA
TGTGCCAGCAGCTTGGGTGGGACTAGCGGATCCAATGAGCAGTTCTTC	CASSLGGTSGSNEQFF	TRBJ2-1	TRBV5-4	few	TRBD2
TGTGCCAGCAGTTTAGCTGGGGGGGCCGGGCGCGAGACCCAGTACTTC	CASSLAGGAGRETQYF	TRBJ2-5	TRBV12-3/TRBV12-4	many	NA
TGCAGCGTGAAAACCGCGGGCGCCTACGAGCAGTACTTC	CSVKTAGAYEQYF	TRBJ2-7	TRBV29-1	NA	NA
TGTGCCAGCAGCGGGAGGGGACTACAGTACACCGGGGAGCTGTTTTTT	CASSGRGLQYTGELFF	TRBJ2-2	TRBV12-3/TRBV12-4	few	TRBD2
TGCAGTGCTCCCGGACTAGCGGGAAGCAATGAGCAGTTCTTC	CSAPGLAGSNEQFF	TRBJ2-1	TRBV20-1	NA	TRBD2
TGTGCCAGCAGTCCGACTAGCGGGACTTCCTACGAGCAGTACTTC	CASSPTSGTSYEQYF	TRBJ2-7	TRBV28	NA	TRBD2
TGTGCCAGCAGTGCCGACGGACAGGGGCGAGAGACCCAGTACTTC	CASSADGQGRETQYF	TRBJ2-5	TRBV6-1	NA	TRBD1
TGCGCCAGCAGCCAAGGATACCACAGCTCCTACGAGCAGTACTTC	CASSQGYHSSYEQYF	TRBJ2-7	TRBV4-1	NA	NA
TGTGCCAGCAGCTTGGATACGGTAGCTAACTATGGCTACACCTTC	CASSLDTVANYGYTF	TRBJ1-2	TRBV5-5	few	NA
TGTGCCAGCAGCTTAGCGGGAGTAGGATTTGAGCAGTTCTTC	CASSLAGVGFEQFF	TRBJ2-1	TRBV7-2	NA	NA
TGTGCCAGCAGACGGAGGGAAGAGACGAACACTGAAGCTTTCTTT	CASRRREETNTEAFF	TRBJ1-1	TRBV5-5	NA	NA